The T cell receptor beta chain described here comes from a study of cytomegalovirus exposure and HLA in healthy donors. About the study: Earlier sequencing of about 179 million T cells yielded 100 million to 140 million unique TCR beta sequences. General observations from the study: What TCR beta sequences reportedly achieved was accurate prediction of HLA-A and HLA-B alleles in most subjects. V- and J-gene trimming of TCR beta was linked (in a later analysis) to a missense DCLRE1C variant.

Concerning this clone itself: What it binds is not known.

A multiplex PCR was run with 60 Vbeta primers and 13 Jbeta primers. This table comes from immunoSEQ multiplex PCR, and its TCRdb copy is limited to in-frame clones, with some not included. This table holds 150,000 to 200,000 clones, roughly 89% found once. The TCR originated in a woman between 25 and 40 years old in good health and CMV-seronegative. Sequenced sample: PBMCs.

The DNA of the CDR3 is TGTGCCAGCAGCCCGACAACCTCTGGAAACACCATATATTTT. The encoded protein is CASSPTTSGNTIYF. The V and J genes are TRBV7-9 and TRBJ1-3, with D hard to call. The CDR3 extends over 14 amino acids. The V gene's germline CDR1 is SEHNR and CDR2 FQNEAQ (reference sequence). Between the trimmed V and J ends, which lost 5 bases and 0 bases, there was a span of 8 bases.